One and the same sample provided the 18 T cell receptor beta chains below, sequenced in a study of glioma-infiltrating T cells. Amplification of TCR alpha and beta CDR3 regions from RNA used iRepertoire nested multiplex PCR. Via MiXCR, TCRdb re-called the multiplex PCR reads, giving one row per CDR3 protein. This repertoire shows about 410,000 distinct CDR3 sequences, around 38% found once; its top ten account for around 12%. The sample taken for sequencing was glioma tissue, nonneoplastic brain tissue, or PBMCs (not recorded which). The receptor source for this set is a human donor with low-grade glioma or glioblastoma, undergoing nonglioma brain surgery, or in good health (not recorded which).

The rearrangement joins TRBV20-1 to TRBJ2-1; 9 nucleotides agree with TRBD2. Germline loops: CDR1 DFQATT, CDR2 SNEGSKA (reference sequence). The CDR3 runs to 13 residues. The CDR3 nucleotides read TGCACCCCGGGGCGGGAGGGTTACAATGAGCAGTTCTTC. Its protein product is CTPGREGYNEQFF.

A note on this clonotype: An end of the junction differs from the germline gene, which may be a read error. The chain links TRBV6-6 to TRBJ2-1; tentative D call: TRBD2 (7 bases). This CDR3 has 12 amino acids. Germline CDR1 and CDR2: MNHNY and SVGAGI (reference sequence). CDR3 DNA sequence: TGTGCCAGCAGTTACCTTGCGGGGGCCCCAGGCTTC. Its protein is CASSYLAGAPGF.

Notes on this clonotype: The junction departs from germline at one end; a sequencing error may be responsible. The gene calls are TRBV20-1 and TRBJ2-1; 13 bases are a match to TRBD2. Looked up from germline, CDR1 is DFQATT and CDR2 is SNEGSKA (reference sequence). This CDR3 has 16 residues. The CDR3 reads CSAPGLAGDSYNEQFF. The DNA for the CDR3 is TGCAGTGCTCCAGGACTAGCGGGAGACTCCTACAATGAACAGTTCTTC.

This chain links TRBV7-9 with TRBJ1-2, with D hard to call. The V end was cut by 5 bases, the J end by 4 bases, with 11 bases between. Germline CDR1 and CDR2: SEHNR and FQNEAQ (reference sequence). CDR3 length: 13 amino acids. CDR3 amino acids: CASSDTWGYGYTF. The CDR3 nucleotides are TGTGCCAGCAGCGATACTTGGGGCTATGGCTACACCTTC. The full variable domain, in which reference TRBV7-9 and TRBJ1-2 provide the parts outside the CDR3, is DTGVSQNPRHKITKRGQNVTFRCDPISEHNRLYWYRQTLGQGPEFLTYFQNEAQLEKSRLLSDRFSAERPKGSFSTLEIQRTEQGDSAMYLCASSDTWGYGYTFGSGTRLTVV.

The chain carries TRBV28 and TRBJ2-7, with 13 positions matching TRBD2. This CDR3 has 18 amino acids. Germline values: CDR1 MDHEN, CDR2 SYDVKM. The V segment lost 4 bases and the J segment 5 bases; nucleotides outside the gene matches: 14. CDR3 amino acids: CASSSSTETSGRRNEQYF. CDR3 in DNA: TGTGCCAGCAGTTCTTCAACGGAGACTAGCGGGAGGAGAAACGAGCAGTACTTC.

V is TRBV24-1 and J is TRBJ2-7; D may be TRBD2 (6 bases). Trimming pared 7 bases from V and 5 bases from J, leaving 17 bases between. The CDR3 runs to 14 residues. Germline CDR1 is KGHDR and CDR2 is SFDVKD. The CDR3 loop reads CATRGGVGFDEQYF. The CDR3 bases are TGTGCCACCAGGGGAGGTGTCGGCTTCGACGAGCAGTACTTC.

This clonotype showed up just a few times. This chain joins TRBV20-1 and TRBJ2-7; D gene unclear. This CDR3 region has 12 residues. In germline, CDR1 is DFQATT, CDR2 SNEGSKA (reference sequence). Here the CDR3 DNA reads TGCAGGGCCGCCCTTTCGGCCTACGAGCAGTACTTC. Translation: CRAALSAYEQYF.

CDR3 in amino acids: CSPTPGGWQFF. In DNA form, the CDR3 reads TGCAGTCCGACCCCGGGAGGATGGCAGTTCTTC. The chain joins TRBV20-1 to TRBJ2-1, with 7 bases identical to TRBD2. CDR3 length: 11 amino acids. J lost 12 bases, V lost 8 bases, and 10 bases had no gene match. Germline V gene data show CDR1 as DFQATT and CDR2 as SNEGSKA (reference sequence).

As to this clonotype: Given a much more abundant clone one base away, this may be a read error. This chain links TRBV6-2 or TRBV6-3 with TRBJ1-2, with D possibly matching TRBD1 (6 bases). The V and J ends lost 10 bases and 1 base respectively, with 13 bases between them. There are 13 residues in the CDR3. The germline V gene has CDR1 MNHEY and CDR2 SVGEGT. CDR3 in DNA: TGTGCCACCCCTCAGGACAGTAACTATGGCTACACCTTC. This gives the protein CATPQDSNYGYTF.

The chain uses TRBV4-2 and TRBJ2-7; D possibly uses TRBD1 or TRBD2 (5 bases each). V was clipped by 4 bases and J by 3 bases, with 16 bases between them. The CDR3 contains 15 residues. In germline, CDR1 is LGHNA, CDR2 YNFKEQ. Here the CDR3 reads CASSPPGQGGYEQYF. The CDR3 nucleotides read TGTGCCAGCAGCCCCCCGGGGCAGGGCGGCTACGAGCAGTACTTC.

In this sample, this clonotype turned up many times. The chain is built from TRBV5-1 and TRBJ2-3; no firm D call. Trimming shortened V by 1 base and J by 4 bases, and 13 bases separated the two germline ends. This CDR3 is built from 15 residues. Germline V gives CDR1 SGHRS, CDR2 YFSETQ. This CDR3 is CASSLRPMRPDTQYF. CDR3 DNA: TGCGCCAGCAGCTTGCGCCCCATGCGGCCAGATACGCAGTATTTT.

Comment on this clonotype: One base away lies a much larger clone, so this may be a sequencing read error. This chain connects TRBV7-3 to TRBJ1-2; 7 bases align to TRBD1. Germline CDR1 reads SGHTA; CDR2 reads FQGTGA. The CDR3 totals 13 residues. Trimming at V came to 8 bases and at J to 8 bases, leaving 11 bases not matched to a gene. CDR3 amino acids: CASSLLGQTGYTF. The CDR3 DNA follows: TGTGCCAGCTCGTTATTGGGACAGACAGGCTACACCTTC.

This clonotype has at least ten counts. This sequence joins TRBV27 and TRBJ1-1; D might be TRBD1 (5 bases). Germline loops: CDR1 MNHEY, CDR2 SMNVEV (reference sequence). This CDR3 has 14 residues. The V and J ends lost 3 bases and 1 base respectively, with 9 bases between them. In nucleotides, the CDR3 is TGTGCCAGCAGTTTGGGGGTAGAGAACACTGAAGCTTTCTTT. This encodes CASSLGVENTEAFF.

The chain uses TRBV20-1 and TRBJ2-1; TRBD2 agrees at 13 bases. With 6 bases clipped from V and 8 bases from J, the junction kept 10 bases outside the gene matches. The CDR3 consists of 15 residues. Germline V CDR1 and CDR2: DFQATT, SNEGSKA (reference sequence). The CDR3 protein is CSAPGLAGSGDEQFF. CDR3 sequence (DNA): TGCAGTGCGCCGGGACTAGCGGGATCCGGGGATGAGCAGTTCTTC.

A few counts support this clonotype. The genes are TRBV20-1 and TRBJ2-1; TRBD1 might be the D (5 bases). Germline lookup yields CDR1 DFQATT and CDR2 SNEGSKA (reference sequence). V gave up 5 bases and J gave up 11 bases, with 16 bases separating them. This CDR3 has 12 amino acids. CDR3 nucleotides: TGCAGTGCTGCCTTCAGGGTAGAGAAGCAGTTCTTC. Its translation is CSAAFRVEKQFF.

This clonotype came up a few times. The rearrangement joins TRBV20-1 to TRBJ2-1; possibly TRBD2 for D (6 bases). The CDR3 is 13 residues long. Trimming took 5 bases from V and 3 from J, leaving 11 bases between them. Germline V CDR1 and CDR2: DFQATT, SNEGSKA (reference sequence). CDR3 nucleotides: TGCAGTGCTCTGGCGGGAAACTACAATGAGCAGTTCTTC. Its protein is CSALAGNYNEQFF.

A note on this clonotype: Given the absence of the conserved phenylalanine or tryptophan at the CDR3 end, a read error is likely. The rearrangement joins TRBV5-1 to TRBJ2-7; D possibly corresponds to TRBD2 (6 bases). Germline V gene data show CDR1 as SGHRS and CDR2 as YFSETQ. The V end lost 0 bases, the J end lost 2 bases, and 9 bases lay between the germline ends. The CDR3 is 14 residues long. CDR3: CASSLGLAPYEQYL. The CDR3 DNA sequence: TGCGCCAGCAGCTTGGGGCTAGCGCCCTACGAGCAGTACCTC.

This clonotype turned up a few times. The rearrangement uses TRBV16 and TRBJ2-1; perhaps TRBD2 as D (5 bases). CDR3 length: 14 amino acids. CDR1 is KGHSY, CDR2 FQNENV, per germline. The V gene lost 4 bases and the J gene lost 2 bases, with 9 bases spanning the gap. The CDR3 is CASSPEGPYNEQFF. The CDR3 coding sequence is TGTGCCAGCAGCCCCGAGGGCCCCTACAATGAGCAGTTCTTC.